This TCR beta chain came from a study of cytomegalovirus exposure and HLA in healthy donors. Study-wide findings and caveats: In vitro work confirmed that a few CMV-associated chains recognize CMV antigens. The classifier reportedly diagnosed cytomegalovirus status with high specificity and sensitivity. Subsequent analysis showed first-cohort TCR clusters tending to co-occur in more than 95 validation repertoires.

As to this clone: The antigen is undetermined.

TCRdb's table, derived via immunoSEQ multiplex PCR, lists solely in-frame clones and lacks some. The table lists almost 200,000 clones, about 81% of them singletons. Separate from the roughly 720-subject first cohort, the 120-subject validation cohort was the one that the donors belonged to. The specimen was PBMCs. The origin of this receptor is a woman in her twenties or thirties in good health and CMV-seronegative.

The CDR3 sequence is CASSLGTDHTGELFF. CDR3 sequence (DNA): TGTGCCAGCAGCTTGGGGACAGATCACACCGGGGAGCTGTTTTTT. This rearrangement joins TRBV5-5 to TRBJ2-2, with D perhaps matching TRBD1 (6 bases). The germline gives CDR1 SGHKS, CDR2 YYEKEE (reference sequence). Trimming took off 0 bases at V and 3 bases at J, with 9 bases between the two ends. The length of the CDR3 is 15 residues.